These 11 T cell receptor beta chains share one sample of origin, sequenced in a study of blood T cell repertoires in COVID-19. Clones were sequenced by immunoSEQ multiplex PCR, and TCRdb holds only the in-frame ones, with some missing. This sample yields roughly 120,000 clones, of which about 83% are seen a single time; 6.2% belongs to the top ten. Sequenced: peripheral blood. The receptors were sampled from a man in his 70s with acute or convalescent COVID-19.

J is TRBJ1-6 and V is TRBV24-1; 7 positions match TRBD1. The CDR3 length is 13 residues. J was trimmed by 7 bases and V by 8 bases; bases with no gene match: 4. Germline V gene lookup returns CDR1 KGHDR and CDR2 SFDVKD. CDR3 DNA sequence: TGTGCCACCAATAGACAGGGAAATTCACCCCTCCACTTT. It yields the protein CATNRQGNSPLHF.

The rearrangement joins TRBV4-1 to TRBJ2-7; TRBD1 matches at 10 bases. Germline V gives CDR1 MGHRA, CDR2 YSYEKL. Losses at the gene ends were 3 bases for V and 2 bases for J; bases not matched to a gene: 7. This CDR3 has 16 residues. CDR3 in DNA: TGCGCCAGCAGCCAGCCGGGACAGGGGAGGACCTACGAGCAGTACTTC. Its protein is CASSQPGQGRTYEQYF.

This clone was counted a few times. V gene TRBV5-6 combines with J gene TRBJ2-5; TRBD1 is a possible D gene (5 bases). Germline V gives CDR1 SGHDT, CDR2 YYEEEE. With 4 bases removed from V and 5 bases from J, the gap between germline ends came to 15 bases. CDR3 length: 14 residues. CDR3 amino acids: CASSQGSIGETQYF. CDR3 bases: TGTGCCAGCAGCCAGGGATCTATAGGGGAGACCCAGTACTTC.

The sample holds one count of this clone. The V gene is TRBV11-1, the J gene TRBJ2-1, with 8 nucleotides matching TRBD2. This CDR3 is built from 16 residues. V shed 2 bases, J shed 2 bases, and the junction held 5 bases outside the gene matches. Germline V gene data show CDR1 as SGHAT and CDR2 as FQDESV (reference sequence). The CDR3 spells CASSLSGGPTYNEQFF. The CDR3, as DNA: TGTGCCAGCAGCTTAAGCGGGGGCCCCACCTACAATGAGCAGTTCTTC.

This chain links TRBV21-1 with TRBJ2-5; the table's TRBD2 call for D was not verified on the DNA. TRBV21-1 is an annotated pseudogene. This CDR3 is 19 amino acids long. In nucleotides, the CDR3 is TGTGCCAGCAGCAAACCCACCTTCCGGTTAGCGGGGGACCAAGAGACCCAGTACTTC. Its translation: CASSKPTFRLAGDQETQYF.

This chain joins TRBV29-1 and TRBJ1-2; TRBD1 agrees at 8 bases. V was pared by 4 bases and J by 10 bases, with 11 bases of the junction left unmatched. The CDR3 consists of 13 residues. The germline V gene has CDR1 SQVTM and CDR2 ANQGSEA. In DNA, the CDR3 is TGCAGCGTTGCCACTGCCACGGACAGGGACTACACCTTC. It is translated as CSVATATDRDYTF.

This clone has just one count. The CDR3 loop reads CASSLGRDRGNQPQHF. The CDR3 nucleotides are TGTGCCAGCAGCTTAGGCCGGGACAGGGGCAATCAGCCCCAGCATTTT. This rearrangement joins TRBV7-2 to TRBJ1-5; 9 bases line up with TRBD1. Germline CDR1 SGHTA, CDR2 FQGNSA. CDR3 size: 16 residues. V shed 1 base, J shed 2 bases, and the junction held 3 bases outside the gene matches.

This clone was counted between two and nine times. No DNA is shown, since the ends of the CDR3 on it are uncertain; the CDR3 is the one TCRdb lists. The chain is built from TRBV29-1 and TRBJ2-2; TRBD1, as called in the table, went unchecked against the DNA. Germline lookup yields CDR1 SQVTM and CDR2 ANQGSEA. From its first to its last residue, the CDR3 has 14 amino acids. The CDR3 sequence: CSVRARVNTGELFF.

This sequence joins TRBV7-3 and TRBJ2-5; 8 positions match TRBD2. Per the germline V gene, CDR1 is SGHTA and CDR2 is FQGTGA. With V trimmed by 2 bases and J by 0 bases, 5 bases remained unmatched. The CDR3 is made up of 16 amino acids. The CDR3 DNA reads TGTGCCAGCAGCTTAGGGCTAGCGGGCAACCAAGAGACCCAGTACTTC. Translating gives CASSLGLAGNQETQYF.

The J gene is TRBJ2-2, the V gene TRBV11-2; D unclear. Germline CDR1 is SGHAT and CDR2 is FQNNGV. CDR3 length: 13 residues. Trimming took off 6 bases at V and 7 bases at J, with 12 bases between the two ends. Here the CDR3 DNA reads TGTGCCAGCAGACTGAGCTCTGGCGGGGAGCTGTTTTTT. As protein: CASRLSSGGELFF.

The CDR3 DNA is TGCGCCAGCAGCTTGGCGGGGACAGACCAAGAGACCCAGTACTTC. It translates to CASSLAGTDQETQYF. V and J are TRBV5-1 and TRBJ2-5; 7 bases are a match to TRBD1. Germline loops: CDR1 SGHRS, CDR2 YFSETQ. With V trimmed by 0 bases and J by 0 bases, 2 bases remained unmatched. The CDR3 contains 15 residues.